This T cell receptor (beta chain) was captured by sequencing in a study of blood T cell repertoires in COVID-19. Study overall: COVID-19 samples collected from the United States, Italy and Spain covered acute and convalescent phases. From T cells, B-cell-depleted T cells, or PBMCs came the material, which was cDNA or gDNA.

This CDR3 contains 13 residues. V was pared by 6 bases and J by 10 bases, with 18 bases between. Germline CDR1 reads MNHEY; CDR2 reads SVGAGI. As originally analysed: It was from reference gene primer amplification that nucleated cell counts were estimated. Libraries were prepared by immunoSEQ multiplex PCR; TCRdb keeps only in-frame clonotypes and omits some of them. V and J calls and clone size are those listed in that table; D and trimming were worked out from the DNA. The repertoire has 110,000 to 150,000 clones, approximately 87% of them found once; the top ten carry 35% to 50%. The sequence derives from a human donor in a cohort sampled during active COVID-19. Sequences were obtained from peripheral blood. The chain joins TRBV6-5 to TRBJ1-1, with TRBD1 as a possible D gene (5 bases). Written as DNA, the CDR3 is TGTGCCAGCAGCCCCGAGCTTCGGGGGAGAGCTTTCTTT. Translating gives CASSPELRGRAFF.